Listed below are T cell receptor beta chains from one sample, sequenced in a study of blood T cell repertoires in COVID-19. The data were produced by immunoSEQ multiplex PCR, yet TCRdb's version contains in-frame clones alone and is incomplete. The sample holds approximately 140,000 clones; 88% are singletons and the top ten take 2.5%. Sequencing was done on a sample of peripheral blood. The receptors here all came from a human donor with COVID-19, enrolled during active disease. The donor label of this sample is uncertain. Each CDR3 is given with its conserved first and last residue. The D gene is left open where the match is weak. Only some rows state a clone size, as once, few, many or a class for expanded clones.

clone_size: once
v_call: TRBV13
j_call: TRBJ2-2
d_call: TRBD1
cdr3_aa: CASSPTGAVTGELFF
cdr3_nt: TGTGCCAGCAGCCCTACAGGGGCCGTAACCGGGGAGCTGTTTTTT

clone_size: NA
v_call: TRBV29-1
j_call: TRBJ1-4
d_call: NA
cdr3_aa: CSVGGTSGELFF
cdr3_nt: TGCAGCGTTGGGGGGACTTCGGGGGAACTGTTTTTT

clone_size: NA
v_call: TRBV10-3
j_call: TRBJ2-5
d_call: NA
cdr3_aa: CAISEGRGLRDETQYF
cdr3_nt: TGTGCCATCAGTGAGGGGAGGGGGTTGCGTGATGAGACCCAGTACTTC

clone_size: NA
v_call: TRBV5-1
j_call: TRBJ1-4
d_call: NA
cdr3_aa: CASSYPDGAGEKLFF
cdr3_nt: TGCGCCAGCAGCTACCCTGATGGGGCAGGCGAAAAACTGTTTTTT

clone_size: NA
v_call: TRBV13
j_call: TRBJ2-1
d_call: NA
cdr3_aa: CASSLGLGGGPLARNEQFF
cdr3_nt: TGTGCCAGCAGCTTAGGCCTCGGGGGTGGCCCCCTTGCCCGCAATGAGCAGTTCTTC

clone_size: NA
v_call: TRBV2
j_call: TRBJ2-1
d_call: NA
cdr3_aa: CASSAQGKGYEQFF
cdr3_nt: TGTGCCAGCAGTGCCCAGGGGAAGGGGTATGAGCAGTTCTTC

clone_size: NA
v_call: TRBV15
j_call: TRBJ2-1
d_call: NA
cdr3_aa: CATSTGGRTVYNEQFF
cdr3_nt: TGTGCCACCAGCACGGGGGGCAGGACAGTTTACAATGAGCAGTTCTTC

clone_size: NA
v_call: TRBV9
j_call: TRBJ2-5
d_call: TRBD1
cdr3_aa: CASSPGQGWGQETQYF
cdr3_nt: TGTGCCAGCAGCCCCGGACAGGGATGGGGGCAAGAGACCCAGTACTTC

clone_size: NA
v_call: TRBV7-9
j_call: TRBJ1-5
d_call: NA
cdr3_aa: CASSSGQNNQPQHF
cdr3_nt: TGTGCCAGCAGCTCAGGACAGAATAATCAGCCCCAGCATTTT

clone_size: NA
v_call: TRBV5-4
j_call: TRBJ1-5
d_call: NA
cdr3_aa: CASSLLKRGSSDQPQHF
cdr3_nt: TGTGCCAGCAGCTTGCTTAAAAGGGGGAGCTCGGATCAGCCCCAGCATTTT

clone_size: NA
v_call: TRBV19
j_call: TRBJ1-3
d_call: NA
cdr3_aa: CASSVLGGAGNTIYF
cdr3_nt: TGTGCCAGTAGTGTCCTGGGAGGAGCAGGAAACACCATATATTTT

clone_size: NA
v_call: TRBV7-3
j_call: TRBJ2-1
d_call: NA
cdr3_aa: CASSLGGSWNEQFF
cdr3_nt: TGTGCCAGCAGCTTAGGGGGGAGTTGGAATGAGCAGTTCTTC

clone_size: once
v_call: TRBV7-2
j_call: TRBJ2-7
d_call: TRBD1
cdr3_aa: CASSLAGSETGFFYEQYF
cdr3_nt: TGTGCCAGCAGCTTAGCGGGAAGCGAGACAGGGTTTTTCTACGAGCAGTACTTC

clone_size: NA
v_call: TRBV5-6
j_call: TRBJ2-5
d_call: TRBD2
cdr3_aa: CASSHTGLAGGTQETQYF
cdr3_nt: TGTGCCAGCAGCCACACGGGACTAGCGGGAGGAACTCAAGAGACCCAGTACTTC

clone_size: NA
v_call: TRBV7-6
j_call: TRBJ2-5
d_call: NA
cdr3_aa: CASSLRRATKETQYF
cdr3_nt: TGTGCCAGCAGCTTACGCAGGGCGACCAAAGAGACCCAGTACTTC

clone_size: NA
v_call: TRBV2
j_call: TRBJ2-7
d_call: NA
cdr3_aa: CASRDSPREQYF
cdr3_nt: TGTGCCAGCAGGGACTCCCCCCGCGAGCAGTACTTC

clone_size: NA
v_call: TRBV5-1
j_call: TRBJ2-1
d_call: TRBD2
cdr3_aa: CASSELAGGLSSYNEQFF
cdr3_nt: TGCGCCAGCAGCGAACTAGCGGGGGGCCTAAGCTCCTACAATGAGCAGTTCTTC

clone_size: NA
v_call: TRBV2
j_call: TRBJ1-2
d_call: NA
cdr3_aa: CASSEAGTAWGYTF
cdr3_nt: TGTGCCAGCAGTGAAGCGGGTACAGCATGGGGCTACACCTTC

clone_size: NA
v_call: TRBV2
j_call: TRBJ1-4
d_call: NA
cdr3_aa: CASSVRQLNEKLFF
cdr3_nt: TGTGCCAGCAGTGTTCGACAGCTAAATGAAAAACTGTTTTTT

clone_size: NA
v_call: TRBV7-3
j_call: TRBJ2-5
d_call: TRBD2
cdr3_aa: CASSLNPGGQETQYF
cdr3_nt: TGTGCCAGCAGCTTGAATCCGGGGGGCCAAGAGACCCAGTACTTC

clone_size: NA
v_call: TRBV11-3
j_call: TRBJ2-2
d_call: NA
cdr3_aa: CASSLESEVGGELFF
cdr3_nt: TGTGCCAGCAGCTTAGAGTCTGAGGTTGGCGGGGAGCTGTTTTTT

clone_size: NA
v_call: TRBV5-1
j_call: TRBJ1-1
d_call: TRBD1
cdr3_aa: CASSFSGTGEEAFF
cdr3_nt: TGCGCCAGCAGCTTTAGTGGGACAGGGGAAGAAGCTTTCTTT

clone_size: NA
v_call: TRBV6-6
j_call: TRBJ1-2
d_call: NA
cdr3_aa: CASSQREEIYGYTF
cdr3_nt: TGTGCCAGCAGCCAGAGGGAAGAAATCTATGGCTACACCTTC

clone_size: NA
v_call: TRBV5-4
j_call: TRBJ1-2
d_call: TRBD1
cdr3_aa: CASSFAGTGSSGYTF
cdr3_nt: TGTGCCAGCAGCTTCGCCGGGACAGGGAGCAGTGGCTACACCTTC

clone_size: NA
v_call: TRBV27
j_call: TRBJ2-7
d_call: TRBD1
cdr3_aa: CASSLLQGLDEQYF
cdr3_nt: TGTGCCAGCAGTTTATTACAGGGGCTCGACGAGCAGTACTTC

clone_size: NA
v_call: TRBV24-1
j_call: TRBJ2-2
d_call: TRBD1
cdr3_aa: CATSDSTGGYTGELFF
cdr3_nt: TGTGCCACCAGTGATTCGACAGGGGGTTACACCGGGGAGCTGTTTTTT

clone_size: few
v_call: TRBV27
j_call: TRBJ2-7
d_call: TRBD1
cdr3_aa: CASKTLGTGPAGEQYF
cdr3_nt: TGTGCCAGCAAAACCCTCGGGACAGGACCCGCGGGGGAGCAGTACTTC

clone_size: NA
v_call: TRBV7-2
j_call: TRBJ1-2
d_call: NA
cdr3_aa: CASSPVGGGYTF
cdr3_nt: TGTGCCAGCAGCCCAGTCGGGGGAGGCTACACCTTC

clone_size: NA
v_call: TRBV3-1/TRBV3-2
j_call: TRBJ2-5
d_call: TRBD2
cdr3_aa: CASSTGTSGETQYF
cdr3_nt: TGTGCCAGCAGCACCGGGACTAGCGGGGAGACCCAGTACTTC

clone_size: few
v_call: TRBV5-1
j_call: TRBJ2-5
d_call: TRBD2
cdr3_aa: CASSSGPAGAQETQYF
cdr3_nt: TGCGCCAGCAGCTCCGGCCCAGCGGGAGCCCAAGAGACCCAGTACTTC

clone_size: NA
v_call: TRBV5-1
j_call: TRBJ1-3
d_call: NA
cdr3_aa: CASSGGGLRNTIYF
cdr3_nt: TGCGCCAGCAGCGGGGGAGGACTCAGAAACACCATATATTTT

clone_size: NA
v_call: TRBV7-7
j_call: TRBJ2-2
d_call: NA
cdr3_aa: CASSIGGRGTGELFF
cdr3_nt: TGTGCTAGCAGTATAGGGGGACGAGGCACCGGGGAGCTGTTTTTT

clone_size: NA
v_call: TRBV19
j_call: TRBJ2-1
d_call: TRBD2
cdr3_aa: CATLAGGSYNEQFF
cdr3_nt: TGTGCCACCTTAGCGGGGGGATCCTACAATGAGCAGTTCTTC

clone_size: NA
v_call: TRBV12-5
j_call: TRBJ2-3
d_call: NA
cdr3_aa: CASGGPSDRHTDTQYF
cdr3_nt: TGTGCTAGTGGCGGGCCCTCCGACAGACACACAGATACGCAGTATTTT

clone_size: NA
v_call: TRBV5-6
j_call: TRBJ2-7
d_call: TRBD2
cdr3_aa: CASSKTSGQDEQYF
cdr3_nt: TGTGCCAGCAGCAAGACTAGCGGGCAGGACGAGCAGTACTTC